Presented here are 20 T cell receptor beta chains from one specimen sequenced in a study of CD8 T cells in Susac syndrome. The RNA, roughly 0.45 to 1 ug, was put through reverse transcription using random hexamers. TCRdb analysed the immunoSEQ multiplex PCR reads with MiXCR anew, one entry per CDR3 protein. This sample has hundreds of thousands of distinct CDR3 sequences, with roughly 93% found just once. The specimen sequenced was CD4+ T cells from PBMCs. These TCRs come from a human donor with Susac syndrome.

This clonotype occurred once. The rearrangement links TRBV20-1 to TRBJ1-1; D is unclear. Trimming removed 6 bases at V and 4 bases at J, with 12 bases between. The CDR3 spans 12 residues. Germline CDR1 and CDR2: DFQATT and SNEGSKA (reference sequence). The CDR3 loop is CSASTEGTEAFF. The CDR3 DNA reads TGCAGTGCGAGTACAGAGGGCACTGAAGCTTTCTTT.

The genes are TRBV29-1 and TRBJ1-5; no firm D call. CDR3 length equals 12 residues. Trimming shortened V by 3 bases and J by 5 bases, and 8 bases separated the two germline ends. Germline CDR1 is SQVTM and CDR2 is ANQGSEA. CDR3 residues: CSVDRDDQPQHF. The CDR3, as DNA: TGCAGCGTTGACCGCGACGATCAGCCCCAGCATTTT. Drawing the rest from reference TRBV29-1 and TRBJ1-5, the complete variable domain is SAVISQKPSRDICQRGTSLTIQCQVDSQVTMMFWYRQQPGQSLTLIATANQGSEATYESGFVIDKFPISRPNLTFSTLTVSNMSPEDSSIYLCSVDRDDQPQHFGDGTRLSIL.

The gene calls are TRBV28 and TRBJ2-1, with 7 bases identical to TRBD2. The V segment lost 7 bases and the J segment 8 bases; nucleotides outside the gene matches: 14. Looked up from germline, CDR1 is MDHEN and CDR2 is SYDVKM. The CDR3 covers 15 residues. In nucleotides, the CDR3 is TGTGCCAGCATATCACTAGCGAAGGGTATATATGAGCAGTTCTTC. It codes for CASISLAKGIYEQFF.

The chain combines TRBV20-1 with TRBJ1-3; no clear D. V lost 2 bases, J lost 0 bases, and 11 bases lay in between. Germline V lookup: CDR1 DFQATT, CDR2 SNEGSKA (reference sequence). The CDR3 has 15 residues. CDR3 nucleotides: TGCAGTGCTAGATATCCGGTGAGCTCTGGAAACACCATATATTTT. It yields the protein CSARYPVSSGNTIYF.

This chain links TRBV29-1 with TRBJ2-7, with 7 positions matching TRBD2. Germline V CDR1 and CDR2: SQVTM, ANQGSEA. There are 14 residues in the CDR3. V lost 7 bases, J lost 0 bases, and 9 bases stayed unmatched. This CDR3 is CSAGTGRGSYEQYF. CDR3 in DNA: TGCAGCGCTGGGACGGGGAGGGGCTCCTACGAGCAGTACTTC.

V usage is TRBV4-3 and J usage is TRBJ1-5; D is uncertain. Germline V gives CDR1 LGHNA, CDR2 YSLEER. The V end lost 4 bases, the J end lost 5 bases, and 18 bases lay between the germline ends. There are 16 residues in the CDR3. The CDR3 here is CASSPGAARRDQPQHF. In DNA form, the CDR3 reads TGCGCCAGCAGCCCAGGAGCGGCCCGACGGGATCAGCCCCAGCATTTT.

The CDR3 DNA is TGCGCCAGCAGCCAAGAGGAGAGAAGGGTCATTGGCTACACCTTC. Amino acid sequence: CASSQEERRVIGYTF. The chain joins TRBV4-1 to TRBJ1-2; no clear D gene. The CDR3 contains 15 residues. The V end lost 0 bases, the J end lost 7 bases, and 15 bases lay between the germline ends. Per germline, CDR1 MGHRA and CDR2 YSYEKL.

CDR3 DNA: TGTGCCAGCAGTGCCTCGGACTGGTATAGCAATCAGCCCCAGCATTTT. As protein: CASSASDWYSNQPQHF. V and J are TRBV28 and TRBJ1-5; unclear D gene. The ends were cut back, 5 bases at V and 0 bases at J, with 14 bases in the middle. This CDR3 region has 16 residues. Germline CDR1 is MDHEN and CDR2 is SYDVKM. Full variable domain (remainder filled in from reference TRBV28 and TRBJ1-5): DVKVTQSSRYLVKRTGEKVFLECVQDMDHENMFWYRQDPGLGLRLIYFSYDVKMKEKGDIPEGYSVSREKKERFSLILESASTNQTSMYLCASSASDWYSNQPQHFGDGTRLSIL.

The V gene is TRBV9, the J gene TRBJ1-3; D is unclear. The germline V and J ends were trimmed by 7 bases and 0 bases, with 14 bases remaining between them. The CDR3 spans 15 residues. The germline gives CDR1 SGDLS, CDR2 YYNGEE. CDR3 nucleotides: TGTGCCAGCGGACTCTCCGGACTCTCTGGAAACACCATATATTTT. Translating it yields CASGLSGLSGNTIYF.

This clonotype was picked up one time. V usage is TRBV6-5 and J usage is TRBJ2-6; D could derive from TRBD1 or TRBD2 (6 bases each). V was trimmed by 4 bases and J by 4 bases, leaving 11 bases between them. Germline V gene lookup returns CDR1 MNHEY and CDR2 SVGAGI. The CDR3 covers 15 residues. The CDR3 loop reads CASSSGAGGANVLTF. DNA of the CDR3: TGTGCCAGCAGTTCGGGGGCGGGCGGGGCCAACGTCCTGACTTTC.

For this clonotype: Mismatch with germline at one junction end may stem from a read error. V usage is TRBV2 and J usage is TRBJ2-1; D might be TRBD2 (5 bases). The CDR3 loop spans 12 amino acids. CDR1 is SNHLY, CDR2 FYNNEI, per germline. The CDR3 region is CASRDSFNEQFF. The CDR3 DNA sequence: TGTGCCAGCAGGGACTCCTTCAATGAGCAGTTCTTC. The whole variable domain, remainder taken from reference TRBV2 and TRBJ2-1, is EPEVTQTPSHQVTQMGQEVILRCVPISNHLYFYWYRQILGQKVEFLVSFYNNEISEKSEIFDDQFSVERPDGSNFTLKIRSTKLEDSAMYFCASRDSFNEQFFGPGTRLTVL.

This clonotype was counted a single time. The chain carries TRBV27 and TRBJ1-5; D perhaps matches TRBD1 (6 bases). Trimming removed 5 bases at V and 4 bases at J, with 15 bases between. Germline lookup yields CDR1 MNHEY and CDR2 SMNVEV (reference sequence). CDR3 size: 15 residues. CDR3 protein: CASSPYRDTNQPQHF. The CDR3 region has the DNA TGTGCCAGCAGTCCCTACAGGGATACTAATCAGCCCCAGCATTTT.

This clonotype was recorded once. The genes are TRBV7-9 and TRBJ1-2; a possible D gene is TRBD1 (5 bases). Germline V gives CDR1 SEHNR, CDR2 FQNEAQ (reference sequence). CDR3 length: 14 amino acids. Trimming removed 1 base at V and 6 bases at J, with 12 bases between. Here the CDR3 reads CASSLGDGRDGYTF. The CDR3 nucleotides are TGTGCCAGCAGCTTAGGGGACGGGAGAGATGGCTACACCTTC. Supplemented by reference TRBV7-9 and TRBJ1-2, the full variable domain reads DTGVSQNPRHKITKRGQNVTFRCDPISEHNRLYWYRQTLGQGPEFLTYFQNEAQLEKSRLLSDRFSAERPKGSFSTLEIQRTEQGDSAMYLCASSLGDGRDGYTFGSGTRLTVV.

The chain is built from TRBV28 and TRBJ2-7; 7 bases agree with TRBD1. Germline CDR1 and CDR2: MDHEN and SYDVKM. The J segment lost 2 bases and the V segment lost 6 bases, leaving 4 bases of the junction unmatched. This CDR3 region has 13 residues. The CDR3 bases are TGTGCCAGCAGGCCAGACAGGGCCTACGAGCAGTACTTC. It yields the protein CASRPDRAYEQYF.

V usage is TRBV6-2 or TRBV6-3 and J usage is TRBJ1-2; D may be TRBD1 (6 bases). There are 12 residues in the CDR3. With 7 bases removed from V and 6 bases from J, the gap between germline ends came to 12 bases. In germline, CDR1 is MNHEY, CDR2 SVGEGT. CDR3 in DNA: TGTGCCAGCACTCCACAGGGCGATGGCTACACCTTC. Amino acid sequence: CASTPQGDGYTF.

The J gene is TRBJ2-7, the V gene TRBV20-1, with D hard to call. V was cut by 2 bases and J by 2 bases, with 10 bases left in between. The CDR3 sequence is 13 residues long. The germline V gene encodes CDR1 DFQATT and CDR2 SNEGSKA (reference sequence). The CDR3 region has the DNA TGCAGTGCTAGAATGTGGGCAGCCTACGAGCAGTACTTC. The encoded protein is CSARMWAAYEQYF.

The chain is built from TRBV5-8 and TRBJ2-1; D may correspond to TRBD1 or TRBD2 (5 bases each). Germline values: CDR1 SGHTS, CDR2 YDEGEE. Trimming took 10 bases from V and 7 from J, leaving 21 bases between them. The CDR3 contains 14 residues. The CDR3 region has the DNA TGTGCCCGCACCTGGTTAAGTGGGGGAAATGAGCAGTTCTTC. This sequence encodes CARTWLSGGNEQFF. Based on the CDR3 plus reference TRBV5-8 and TRBJ2-1, the full variable domain is EAGVTQSPTHLIKTRGQQATLRCSPISGHTSVYWYQQALGLGLQFLLWYDEGEERNRGNFPPRFSGRQFPNYSSELNVNALELEDSALYLCARTWLSGGNEQFFGPGTRLTVL.

The chain links TRBV20-1 to TRBJ1-1; D uncertain. The CDR3 covers 13 residues. The V and J ends lost 6 bases and 2 bases respectively, with 13 bases between them. The V gene's germline CDR1 is DFQATT and CDR2 SNEGSKA (reference sequence). The CDR3 coding sequence is TGCAGTGCCTCCCCACGGGCAAACACTGAAGCTTTCTTT. Protein: CSASPRANTEAFF.

The chain recombines TRBV6-2 or TRBV6-3 with TRBJ2-1; 16 bases match TRBD2. Trimming cost V 0 bases and J 7 bases; bases outside gene matches: 6. The CDR3 extends over 18 amino acids. Germline V gene sequence: CDR1 MNHEY, CDR2 SVGEGT. The CDR3 nucleotides read TGTGCCAGCAGTTACTCGGGACTAGCGGGGGGGCCGAGAAATGAGCAGTTCTTC. Protein product: CASSYSGLAGGPRNEQFF.

The chain is built from TRBV6-6 and TRBJ1-2; 8 bases align to TRBD1. Germline trimming cut 7 bases from V and 3 bases from J; bases unmatched to any gene: 4. The germline gives CDR1 MNHNY, CDR2 SVGAGI (reference sequence). CDR3 length: 13 residues. The CDR3 DNA reads as TGTGCCAGCACCCCGGACAGGGACTATGGCTACACCTTC. Translating it yields CASTPDRDYGYTF.